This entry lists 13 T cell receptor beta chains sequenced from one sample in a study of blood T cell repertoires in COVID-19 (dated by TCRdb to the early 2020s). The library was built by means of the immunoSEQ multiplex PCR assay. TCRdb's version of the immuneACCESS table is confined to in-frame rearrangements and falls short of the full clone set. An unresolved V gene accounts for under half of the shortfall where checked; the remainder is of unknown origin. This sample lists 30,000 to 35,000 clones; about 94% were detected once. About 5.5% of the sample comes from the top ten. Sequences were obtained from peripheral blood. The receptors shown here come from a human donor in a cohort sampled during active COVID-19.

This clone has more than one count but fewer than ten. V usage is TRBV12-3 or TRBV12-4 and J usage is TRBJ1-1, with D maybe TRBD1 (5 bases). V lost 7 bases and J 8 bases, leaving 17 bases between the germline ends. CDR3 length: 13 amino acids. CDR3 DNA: TGTGCCAGCAACCTGCAGGGTACAGACGAAGCTTTCTTT. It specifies CASNLQGTDEAFF.

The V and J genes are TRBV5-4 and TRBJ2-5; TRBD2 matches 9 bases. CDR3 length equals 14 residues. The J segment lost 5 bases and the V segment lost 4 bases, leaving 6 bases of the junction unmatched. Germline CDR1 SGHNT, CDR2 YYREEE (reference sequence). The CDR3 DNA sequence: TGTGCCAGCAGCCCAATAGCGGGGGAGGAGACCCAGTACTTC. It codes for CASSPIAGEETQYF.

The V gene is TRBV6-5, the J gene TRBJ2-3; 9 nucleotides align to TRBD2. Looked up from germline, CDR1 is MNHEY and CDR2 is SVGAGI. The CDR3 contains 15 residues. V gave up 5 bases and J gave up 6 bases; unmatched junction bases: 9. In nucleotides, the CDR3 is TGTGCCAGCAGTCCACCCCCTAGCGGGATGGATACGCAGTATTTT. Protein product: CASSPPPSGMDTQYF.

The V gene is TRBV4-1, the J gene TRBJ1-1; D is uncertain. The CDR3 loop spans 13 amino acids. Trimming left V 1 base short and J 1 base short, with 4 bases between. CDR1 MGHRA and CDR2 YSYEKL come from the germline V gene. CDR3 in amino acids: CASSQVRNTEAFF. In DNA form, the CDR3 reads TGCGCCAGCAGCCAAGTGAGGAACACTGAAGCTTTCTTT.

CDR3 in amino acids: CASSQDFGRKFAEAFF. DNA of the CDR3: TGCGCCAGCAGCCAAGATTTTGGGAGGAAGTTTGCTGAAGCTTTCTTT. V and J are TRBV4-1 and TRBJ1-1; D is unclear. CDR3 length: 16 residues. CDR1 and CDR2 (germline): MGHRA, YSYEKL. Trimming stripped 0 bases from V and 6 bases from J, with 17 bases between.

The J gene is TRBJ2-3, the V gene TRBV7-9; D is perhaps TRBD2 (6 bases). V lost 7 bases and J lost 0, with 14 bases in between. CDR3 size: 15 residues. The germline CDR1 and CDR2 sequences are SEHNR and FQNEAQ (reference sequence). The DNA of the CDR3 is TGTGCCAGCACGCCCCCCGGACTAAGCACAGATACGCAGTATTTT. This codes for CASTPPGLSTDTQYF. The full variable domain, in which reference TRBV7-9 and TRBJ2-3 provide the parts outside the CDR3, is DTGVSQNPRHKITKRGQNVTFRCDPISEHNRLYWYRQTLGQGPEFLTYFQNEAQLEKSRLLSDRFSAERPKGSFSTLEIQRTEQGDSAMYLCASTPPGLSTDTQYFGPGTRLTVL.

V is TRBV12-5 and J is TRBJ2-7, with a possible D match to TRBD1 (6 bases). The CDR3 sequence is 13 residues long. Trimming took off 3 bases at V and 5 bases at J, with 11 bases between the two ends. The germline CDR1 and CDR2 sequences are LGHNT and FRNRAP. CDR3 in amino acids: CASGLGQRNEQYF. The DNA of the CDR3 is TGTGCTAGTGGTTTAGGACAGAGGAACGAGCAGTACTTC.

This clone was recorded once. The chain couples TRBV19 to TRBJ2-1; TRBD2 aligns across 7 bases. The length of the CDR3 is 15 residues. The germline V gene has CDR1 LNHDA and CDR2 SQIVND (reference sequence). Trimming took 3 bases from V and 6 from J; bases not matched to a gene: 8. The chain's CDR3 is CASSITLAVINEQFF. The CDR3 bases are TGTGCCAGTAGTATTACTCTAGCGGTTATCAATGAGCAGTTCTTC.

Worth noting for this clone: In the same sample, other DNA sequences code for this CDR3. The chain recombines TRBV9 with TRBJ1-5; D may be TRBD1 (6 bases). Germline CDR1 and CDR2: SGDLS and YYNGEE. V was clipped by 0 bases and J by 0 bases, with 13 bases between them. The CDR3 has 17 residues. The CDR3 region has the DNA TGTGCCAGCAGCGTAGCTGGGGGCCACTATAGCAATCAGCCCCAGCATTTT. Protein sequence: CASSVAGGHYSNQPQHF.

The DNA for the CDR3 is TGTGCCAGCAGCATGCAACCGGGACTAGCTCAAGAGACCCAGTACTTC. It specifies CASSMQPGLAQETQYF. The chain links TRBV9 to TRBJ2-5; 9 bases are a match to TRBD2. The CDR3 loop spans 16 amino acids. From germline, CDR1 is SGDLS and CDR2 YYNGEE. With V trimmed by 4 bases and J by 2 bases, 9 bases remained unmatched.

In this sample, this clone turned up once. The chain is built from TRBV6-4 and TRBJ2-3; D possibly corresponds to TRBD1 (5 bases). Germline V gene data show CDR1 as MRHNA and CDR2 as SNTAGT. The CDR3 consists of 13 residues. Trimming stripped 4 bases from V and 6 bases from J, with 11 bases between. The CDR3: CASSVGAGDTQYF. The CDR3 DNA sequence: TGTGCCAGCAGTGTTGGGGCTGGGGATACGCAGTATTTT.

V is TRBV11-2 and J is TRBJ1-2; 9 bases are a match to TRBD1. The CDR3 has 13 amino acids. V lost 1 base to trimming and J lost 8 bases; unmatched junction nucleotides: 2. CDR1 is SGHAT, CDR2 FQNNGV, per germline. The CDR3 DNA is TGTGCCAGCAGCTTAGGGACAGGGGTAGGCTACACCTTC. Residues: CASSLGTGVGYTF.

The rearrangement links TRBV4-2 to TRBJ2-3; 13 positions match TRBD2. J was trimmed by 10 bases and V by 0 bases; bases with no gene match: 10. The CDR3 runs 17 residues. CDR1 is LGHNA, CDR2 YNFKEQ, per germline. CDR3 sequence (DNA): TGTGCCAGCAGCCAAGATCGTACTAGCGGGAGGGTTGTACCGCAGTATTTT. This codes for CASSQDRTSGRVVPQYF.